A single sample is the source of the 10 T cell receptor beta chains below, sequenced in a study of cytomegalovirus exposure and HLA in healthy donors (TCRdb year 2017). Library preparation used the immunoSEQ multiplex PCR assay. The multiplex PCR relied on a mix of 60 forward primers for TCR Vbeta segments and 13 reverse primers for TCR Jbeta segments. TCRdb stores this immuneACCESS table with in-frame sequences only. Part of the clones is absent; in the studies checked, under half of the shortfall reflects unresolved V genes, and no reason is known for the rest. This sample holds 150,000 to 200,000 clones; 65% to 80% were observed only once. The top ten clones comprise about 1.9% of the sample. The sample taken for sequencing was PBMCs. Every receptor here comes from a female donor in good health and CMV-seronegative.

This clone has more than one count but fewer than ten. The CDR3 loop reads CASSATAWGLAFF. The CDR3 DNA follows: TGTGCCAGCAGCGCAACGGCCTGGGGGCTGGCTTTCTTT. The chain links TRBV7-2 to TRBJ1-1, with D perhaps matching TRBD1 (6 bases). The CDR3 is made up of 13 amino acids. Germline CDR1 is SGHTA and CDR2 is FQGNSA. With 5 bases removed from V and 11 bases from J, the gap between germline ends came to 18 bases.

The rearrangement uses TRBV5-4 and TRBJ2-5; 10 nucleotides align to TRBD2. The J segment lost 2 bases and the V segment lost 6 bases, leaving 7 bases of the junction unmatched. CDR1 is SGHNT, CDR2 YYREEE, per germline (reference sequence). The CDR3 consists of 15 residues. Here the CDR3 DNA reads TGTGCCAGCAACGCCGGGACTAGCGTGCAAGAGACCCAGTACTTC. Translating it yields CASNAGTSVQETQYF. Full variable domain (outside the CDR3, taken from reference TRBV5-4 and TRBJ2-5): ETGVTQSPTHLIKTRGQQVTLRCSSQSGHNTVSWYQQALGQGPQFIFQYYREEENGRGNFPPRFSGLQFPNYSSELNVNALELDDSALYLCASNAGTSVQETQYFGPGTRLLVL.

As concerns this clone: At one end the junction does not follow the germline gene, possibly because of a read error. The chain is built from TRBV7-2 and TRBJ2-2; D not certain. CDR3 length: 13 residues. Germline CDR1 reads SGHTA; CDR2 reads FQGNSA. The CDR3 spells CASSGPNSGELFF. CDR3 DNA sequence: TGTGCCTCCTCTGGGCCAAACAGCGGGGAGCTGTTTTTT.

This clone has a single count. V gene TRBV5-1 combines with J gene TRBJ2-5, with 7 nucleotides matching TRBD2. With 1 base clipped from V and 2 bases from J, the junction kept 8 bases outside the gene matches. The CDR3 contains 16 residues. CDR1 and CDR2 from the germline V gene are SGHRS and YFSETQ. In nucleotides, the CDR3 is TGCGCCAGCAGCTTGTTTCCTAGCGGATCACAAGAGACCCAGTACTTC. It codes for CASSLFPSGSQETQYF.

This clone was seen a handful of times. This rearrangement joins TRBV6-1 to TRBJ2-5; weak D call: TRBD2 (5 bases). Germline V gene lookup returns CDR1 MNHNS and CDR2 SASEGT. V lost 6 bases and J 5 bases, leaving 19 bases between the germline ends. There are 15 residues in the CDR3. This CDR3 reads CASSLVGLPLETQYF. Here the CDR3 DNA reads TGTGCCAGCAGCCTTGTAGGACTCCCCTTGGAGACCCAGTACTTC.

Regarding this clone: A junction boundary mismatches the germline segment, possibly from a read error. Other DNA sequences within the sample encode an identical CDR3. The rearrangement links TRBV5-4 to TRBJ2-7, with TRBD1 matching 7 bases. The germline V gene has CDR1 SGHNT and CDR2 YYREEE (reference sequence). CDR3 length: 14 amino acids. CDR3 in DNA: TGTGCCAGCAGCTCAGACAGGGCAAACTACGAACAGTACTTC. It yields the protein CASSSDRANYEQYF.

The gene calls are TRBV6-6 and TRBJ2-7, with 9 positions matching TRBD1. The CDR3 totals 16 residues. Trimming cost V 2 bases and J 3 bases; bases outside gene matches: 8. In germline, CDR1 is MNHNY, CDR2 SVGAGI (reference sequence). The CDR3 loop is CASSYVAGTGLYEQYF. CDR3 DNA sequence: TGTGCCAGCAGTTACGTCGCCGGGACAGGGCTCTACGAGCAGTACTTC.

The chain links TRBV5-4 to TRBJ2-3; D is perhaps TRBD2 (6 bases). This CDR3 is 14 amino acids long. V lost 6 bases and J 1 base, leaving 12 bases between the germline ends. The germline V gene has CDR1 SGHNT and CDR2 YYREEE (reference sequence). DNA of the CDR3: TGTGCCAGCAAGACGCCGGGGGGCACAGATACGCAGTATTTT. This sequence encodes CASKTPGGTDTQYF.

This clone came up once. The gene calls are TRBV29-1 and TRBJ1-2; TRBD1 aligns across 7 bases. Germline CDR1 and CDR2: SQVTM and ANQGSEA. This CDR3 is built from 14 residues. The V and J ends lost 2 bases and 7 bases, in that order; junction bases with no gene match: 10. CDR3: CSVEFVGQALGYTF. The CDR3 nucleotides read TGCAGCGTTGAATTCGTCGGACAGGCCCTTGGCTACACCTTC.

The CDR3 sequence is CASSLAGGENEKLFF. The CDR3, as DNA: TGTGCCAGCAGCTTGGCGGGCGGGGAGAATGAAAAACTGTTTTTT. The chain uses TRBV5-4 and TRBJ1-4; D gene uncertain. This CDR3 contains 15 residues. The V and J ends lost 0 bases and 5 bases respectively, with 11 bases between them. Germline values: CDR1 SGHNT, CDR2 YYREEE (reference sequence).